What follows are 3 T cell receptor beta chains derived from one specimen sequenced in a study of human T cells and chemical hapten exposure. TCRdb recomputed calls from the RACE reads with MiXCR, one row per CDR3 protein. The data show tens of thousands of distinct CDR3 sequences, less than 6% seen once. Time point of the sample: healthy volunteer bleed at 6 weeks. Extraction yielded total RNA from whole blood (unfractionated). The sequencing sample was made of whole blood. These receptors all stem from a human donor in good health. Some clones in this sample may be carry-over from other donors' samples.

The table lists this clonotype with many counts. The V and J genes are TRBV28 and TRBJ2-6; D possibly corresponds to TRBD1 (6 bases). The CDR3 contains 16 residues. Trimming pared 6 bases from V and 0 bases from J, leaving 12 bases between. Germline CDR1 reads MDHEN; CDR2 reads SYDVKM. This CDR3 is CASSPGHISGANVLTF. CDR3 DNA: TGTGCCAGCAGCCCGGGACACATCTCTGGGGCCAACGTCCTGACTTTC.

In its sample, this clonotype was seen many times. Compared with germline, one end of the junction differs, possibly owing to a read error. The chain links TRBV18 to TRBJ2-5; D possibly corresponds to TRBD2 (6 bases). The CDR3 length is 16 residues. Germline values: CDR1 KGHSH, CDR2 LQKENI. The CDR3, as DNA: TGTGCCAGCTCACGCGCTACTTTGAAGTGGGGGGAGAGCCAGTACTTC. Amino acid sequence: CASSRATLKWGESQYF. The entire variable domain, with the rest obtained from reference TRBV18 and TRBJ2-5, is as follows: NAGVMQNPRHLVRRRGQEARLRCSPMKGHSHVYWYRQLPEEGLKFMVYLQKENIIDESGMPKERFSAEFPKEGPSILRIQQVVRGDSAAYFCASSRATLKWGESQYFGPGTRLLVL.

This clonotype was counted ten times or more. V and J are TRBV6-5 and TRBJ2-1, with 10 bases matching TRBD1. This CDR3 is built from 15 residues. Trimming took 5 bases from V and 8 from J; bases not matched to a gene: 9. The germline V gene has CDR1 MNHEY and CDR2 SVGAGI. DNA for the CDR3: TGTGCCAGCAGTGCCGCCTCGGGACAGGGGTATGAGCAGTTCTTC. This codes for CASSAASGQGYEQFF.